A single sample is the source of the 32 T cell receptor beta chains below, sequenced in a study of OX40 agonist ivuxolimab in advanced cancers. Libraries were prepared by immunoSEQ multiplex PCR; TCRdb keeps only in-frame clonotypes and omits some of them. In the table there are 70,000 to 100,000 clones, around 84% of which are singletons. The source was CD4+ or CD8+ T cells sorted from blood, collected in a trial of the OX40 agonist ivuxolimab. Receptor source: an adult with an advanced solid tumor such as melanoma, head and neck, liver or kidney cancer.

This chain connects TRBV5-1 to TRBJ2-7; 10 bases agree with TRBD1. The germline CDR1 and CDR2 sequences are SGHRS and YFSETQ. V lost 4 bases, J lost 0 bases, and 7 bases stayed unmatched. CDR3 size: 16 residues. CDR3 residues: CASSGRDRGSSYEQYV. CDR3 coding DNA: TGCGCCAGCAGCGGCCGGGACAGGGGTAGCTCCTACGAGCAGTACGTC.

The chain's CDR3 is CASSPTQGAYGYTF. The CDR3 nucleotides are TGTGCCAGCAGCCCTACACAGGGGGCCTATGGCTACACCTTC. V is TRBV7-9 and J is TRBJ1-2; 9 nucleotides agree with TRBD1. The CDR3 has 14 residues. Trimming took 5 bases from V and 4 from J; bases not matched to a gene: 5. Germline lookup yields CDR1 SEHNR and CDR2 FQNEAQ (reference sequence).

The J gene is TRBJ2-2, the V gene TRBV18; TRBD2 matches at 9 bases. Trimming took 0 bases from V and 3 from J; bases not matched to a gene: 2. CDR3 length: 16 amino acids. The germline gives CDR1 KGHSH, CDR2 LQKENI. CDR3 protein: CASSPPRLADTGELFF. The CDR3 coding sequence is TGTGCCAGCTCACCACCCAGACTAGCGGACACCGGGGAGCTGTTTTTT.

V is TRBV7-2 and J is TRBJ1-6; D unclear. The V end lost 2 bases, the J end lost 4 bases, and 6 bases lay between the germline ends. The CDR3 spans 14 residues. CDR1 SGHTA and CDR2 FQGNSA come from the germline V gene. The CDR3 DNA reads as TGTGCCAGCAGCTTATCCACTTATAATTCACCCCTCCACTTT. This sequence encodes CASSLSTYNSPLHF.

There are a few counts of this clone. The CDR3 bases are TGTGCCATCAGACTTTGGACAGGGAATAACTATGGCTACACCTTC. This gives the protein CAIRLWTGNNYGYTF. V gene TRBV10-3 combines with J gene TRBJ1-2; 8 positions agree with TRBD1. Trimming took 6 bases from V and 1 from J; bases not matched to a gene: 7. CDR3 length: 15 residues. CDR1 is ENHRY, CDR2 SYGVKD, per germline.

The chain carries TRBV6-5 and TRBJ2-7; D gene ambiguous. Germline V gene sequence: CDR1 MNHEY, CDR2 SVGAGI. Between the trimmed V and J ends, which lost 7 bases and 7 bases, there was a span of 11 bases. This CDR3 is 11 amino acids long. The CDR3 here is CASKEMVEQYF. Written as DNA, the CDR3 is TGTGCCAGCAAGGAGATGGTAGAGCAGTACTTC.

This rearrangement joins TRBV5-1 to TRBJ1-4; no clear D gene. The germline V gene has CDR1 SGHRS and CDR2 YFSETQ. CDR3 length: 19 amino acids. V lost 0 bases, J lost 3 bases, and 21 bases lay in between. The CDR3 bases are TGCGCCAGCAGCTTGGATCTATCCGGGTCCCTAAGGGCTAATGAAAAACTGTTTTTT. It is translated as CASSLDLSGSLRANEKLFF.

This rearrangement joins TRBV5-6 to TRBJ2-7; D might be TRBD1 (6 bases). Germline V gene data show CDR1 as SGHDT and CDR2 as YYEEEE. Deletions cut 5 bases from V and 3 bases from J, with 18 bases between. The CDR3 is made up of 15 amino acids. The CDR3 DNA sequence: TGTGCCAGCAGTTTCAACCCAACAGGGTTCTACGAGCAGTACTTC. It yields the protein CASSFNPTGFYEQYF.

V and J are TRBV2 and TRBJ1-5; the D gene is possibly TRBD1 (6 bases). V lost 3 bases and J lost 0, with 9 bases in between. Germline V CDR1 and CDR2: SNHLY, FYNNEI. CDR3 length: 15 residues. CDR3 sequence: CASSDRQVSNQPQHF. CDR3 DNA sequence: TGTGCCAGCAGTGATAGACAGGTTAGCAATCAGCCCCAGCATTTT.

This chain joins TRBV6-6 and TRBJ1-1; 8 nucleotides line up with TRBD1. This CDR3 comprises 14 residues. The V and J ends lost 4 bases and 6 bases, in that order; junction bases with no gene match: 7. CDR1 MNHNY and CDR2 SVGAGI come from the germline V gene (reference sequence). The chain's CDR3 is CASSSDREVAEAFF. The CDR3 nucleotides read TGTGCCAGCAGTTCGGACAGGGAAGTTGCTGAAGCTTTCTTT.

This clone was recorded a few times. The chain uses TRBV27 and TRBJ1-1; 8 bases line up with TRBD1. There are 13 residues in the CDR3. V lost 7 bases, J lost 7 bases, and 8 bases stayed unmatched. Germline CDR1 MNHEY, CDR2 SMNVEV (reference sequence). The CDR3 reads CASISDRGREAFF. CDR3 DNA: TGTGCCAGCATCAGCGACAGGGGACGTGAAGCTTTCTTT.

The chain is built from TRBV7-2 and TRBJ2-3; D perhaps matches TRBD1 (6 bases). The CDR3 runs to 14 residues. Trimming stripped 2 bases from V and 0 bases from J, with 6 bases between. Germline CDR1 reads SGHTA; CDR2 reads FQGNSA. The CDR3 loop is CASSLTGSTDTQYF. CDR3 bases: TGTGCCAGCAGCTTAACAGGGAGCACAGATACGCAGTATTTT.

The gene calls are TRBV2 and TRBJ2-5; 10 bases line up with TRBD1. This CDR3 spans 15 amino acids. The germline CDR1 and CDR2 sequences are SNHLY and FYNNEI. The V and J ends lost 8 bases and 0 bases, in that order; junction bases with no gene match: 6. The CDR3 sequence is CASREDRGYQETQYF. The CDR3 DNA sequence: TGTGCCAGCCGAGAGGACAGGGGGTACCAAGAGACCCAGTACTTC.

CDR3 region: CASSLMGGQETQYF. CDR3 nucleotides: TGTGCCAGCAGCCTCATGGGGGGCCAAGAGACCCAGTACTTC. This chain connects TRBV9 to TRBJ2-5, with D possibly TRBD2 on 6 matching bases. CDR1 is SGDLS and CDR2 is YYNGEE in the germline V gene. The CDR3 is made up of 14 amino acids. Between the trimmed V and J ends, which lost 4 bases and 1 base, there was a span of 11 bases.

V gene TRBV5-4 combines with J gene TRBJ2-5; 15 nucleotides agree with TRBD2. CDR1 is SGHNT and CDR2 is YYREEE in the germline V gene (reference sequence). The J segment lost 2 bases and the V segment lost 2 bases, leaving 7 bases of the junction unmatched. CDR3 length equals 18 residues. The CDR3 here is CASSFRGTSGGKQETQYF. CDR3 sequence (DNA): TGTGCCAGCAGCTTTCGAGGGACTAGCGGGGGGAAACAAGAGACCCAGTACTTC.

The rearrangement joins TRBV12-2 to TRBJ1-5; the table's D call of TRBD1 was not tested on the DNA. TRBV12-2 is given as a pseudogene. The CDR3 runs to 16 residues. The CDR3, as DNA: TGTGCAAGGCGAGCAGGGGTTGTAGGCCGCAATCAGCCCCAGCATTTT. It specifies CARRAGVVGRNQPQHF.

J is TRBJ2-7 and V is TRBV6-1, with a possible D match to TRBD2 (6 bases). Trimming removed 3 bases from V and 1 base from J, with 10 bases in between. This CDR3 has 14 residues. Germline V gene lookup returns CDR1 MNHNS and CDR2 SASEGT. The chain's CDR3 is CASSDIGTSYEQYV. As DNA, the CDR3 is TGTGCCAGCAGTGACATAGGGACTTCCTACGAGCAGTACGTC.

The V call is TRBV7-2, the J call TRBJ2-1, with 9 nucleotides matching TRBD2. V dropped 5 bases and J dropped 9; count of bases not matched to a gene: 11. The CDR3 covers 15 residues. CDR1 SGHTA and CDR2 FQGNSA come from the germline V gene. CDR3 residues: CASSTHSGGSGEQFF. CDR3 coding DNA: TGTGCCAGCAGCACTCATAGCGGGGGATCCGGTGAGCAGTTCTTC. The entire variable domain, with the rest obtained from reference TRBV7-2 and TRBJ2-1, is as follows: GAGVSQSPSNKVTEKGKDVELRCDPISGHTALYWYRQSLGQGLEFLIYFQGNSAPDKSGLPSDRFSAERTGGSVSTLTIQRTQQEDSAVYLCASSTHSGGSGEQFFGPGTRLTVL.

The V call is TRBV5-5, the J call TRBJ2-7; the D is unclear. The CDR3 spans 15 residues. The ends were cut back, 4 bases at V and 4 bases at J, with 18 bases in the middle. Per germline, CDR1 SGHKS and CDR2 YYEKEE (reference sequence). CDR3 sequence: CASSPDPQLNYEQYV. CDR3 nucleotide sequence: TGTGCCAGCAGCCCTGACCCTCAGTTGAATTACGAGCAGTACGTC.

The rearrangement uses TRBV6-4 and TRBJ2-2, with D tentatively TRBD2 (6 bases). This CDR3 contains 15 residues. V dropped 4 bases and J dropped 4 bases, with 13 bases sitting between them. The germline V gene has CDR1 MRHNA and CDR2 SNTAGT. The CDR3 region is CASSVRGGATGELFF. For the CDR3, the DNA is TGTGCCAGCAGTGTAAGGGGAGGCGCCACCGGGGAGCTGTTTTTT.

The rearrangement joins TRBV5-4 to TRBJ1-4; 9 nucleotides agree with TRBD1. The CDR3 is made up of 17 amino acids. J gave up 8 bases and V 4 bases, and 15 bases lay outside the gene matches. Germline CDR1 SGHNT, CDR2 YYREEE (reference sequence). CDR3 protein: CASSPTGGTSSSEKLFF. CDR3 nucleotide sequence: TGTGCCAGCAGCCCCACAGGGGGCACGAGTTCAAGCGAAAAACTGTTTTTT.

This chain uses TRBV10-3 with TRBJ2-7; perhaps TRBD2 as D (6 bases). Trimming stripped 3 bases from V and 6 bases from J, with 18 bases between. This CDR3 comprises 15 residues. The V gene's germline CDR1 is ENHRY and CDR2 SYGVKD. The DNA of the CDR3 is TGTGCCATCAGTGATAACGCAAGGCGGGGAAGCGAGCAGTACTTC. Protein product: CAISDNARRGSEQYF.

The table lists this clone with a count of one. The gene calls are TRBV11-2 and TRBJ1-1; D might be TRBD1 (5 bases). Trimming stripped 1 base from V and 5 bases from J, with 14 bases between. Looked up from germline, CDR1 is SGHAT and CDR2 is FQNNGV. The CDR3 spans 15 residues. The CDR3 region is CASSLVKGRGTEAFF. In nucleotides, the CDR3 is TGTGCCAGCAGCTTAGTTAAGGGTAGGGGAACTGAAGCTTTCTTT.

This clone was detected only a few times. V is TRBV11-2 and J is TRBJ1-2; a weak D match, TRBD1 (5 bases). Germline CDR1 and CDR2: SGHAT and FQNNGV. This CDR3 is built from 14 residues. V was shortened by 4 bases and J by 4 bases, with 13 bases between the two germline ends. In DNA form, the CDR3 reads TGTGCCAGCAGCTCCGCGGGGGGGGGCTATGGCTACACCTTC. As protein: CASSSAGGGYGYTF.

This sequence joins TRBV10-3 and TRBJ1-6, with 7 bases matching TRBD1. The CDR3 is 14 residues long. The germline gives CDR1 ENHRY, CDR2 SYGVKD. J was trimmed by 6 bases and V by 3 bases; bases with no gene match: 2. Here the CDR3 DNA reads TGTGCCATCAGTGAATCAGGGGGTAATTCACCCCTCCACTTT. It translates to CAISESGGNSPLHF.

This chain joins TRBV5-8 and TRBJ2-3; 12 positions agree with TRBD2. The length of the CDR3 is 17 residues. The germline gives CDR1 SGHTS, CDR2 YDEGEE. Germline trimming cut 1 base from V and 3 bases from J; bases unmatched to any gene: 6. CDR3 in DNA: TGTGCCAGCAGCTTGAAATTGACTAGCGGGGGTACAGATACGCAGTATTTT. As protein: CASSLKLTSGGTDTQYF.

The J gene is TRBJ1-1, the V gene TRBV5-4, with D uncertain. Trimming took off 4 bases at V and 1 base at J, with 5 bases between the two ends. The CDR3 is 12 residues long. The germline CDR1 and CDR2 sequences are SGHNT and YYREEE (reference sequence). The CDR3 is CASSQENTEAFF. Here the CDR3 DNA reads TGTGCCAGCAGCCAAGAGAACACTGAAGCTTTCTTT. The variable domain in full, with the rest retrieved from reference TRBV5-4 and TRBJ1-1, is ETGVTQSPTHLIKTRGQQVTLRCSSQSGHNTVSWYQQALGQGPQFIFQYYREEENGRGNFPPRFSGLQFPNYSSELNVNALELDDSALYLCASSQENTEAFFGQGTRLTVV.

The chain employs TRBV5-1 and TRBJ2-1; D possibly corresponds to TRBD2 (5 bases). Germline V lookup: CDR1 SGHRS, CDR2 YFSETQ. This CDR3 is 15 amino acids long. V was clipped by 2 bases and J by 0 bases, with 9 bases between them. The CDR3 loop reads CASSFEGSSYNEQFF. The CDR3 DNA reads TGCGCCAGCAGCTTCGAGGGTAGCTCCTACAATGAGCAGTTCTTC.

The J gene is TRBJ2-5, the V gene TRBV9, with TRBD1 matching over 10 bases. This CDR3 comprises 15 residues. Losses at the gene ends were 4 bases for V and 0 bases for J; bases not matched to a gene: 3. Looked up from germline, CDR1 is SGDLS and CDR2 is YYNGEE. In DNA, the CDR3 is TGTGCCAGCAGCCCAGGACAGGGGGACCAAGAGACCCAGTACTTC. Its translation is CASSPGQGDQETQYF.

The CDR3 DNA follows: TGTGCCAGCTCACAGGGTTTTGGCTCCTACGAGCAGTACTTC. Translation gives CASSQGFGSYEQYF. The chain joins TRBV18 to TRBJ2-7; D remains ambiguous. The CDR3 totals 14 residues. V lost 4 bases, J lost 0 bases, and 10 bases lay in between. Looked up from germline, CDR1 is KGHSH and CDR2 is LQKENI.

The chain recombines TRBV9 with TRBJ2-7; D gene uncertain. The germline V gene has CDR1 SGDLS and CDR2 YYNGEE. CDR3 length: 15 amino acids. V lost 3 bases and J lost 0, with 13 bases in between. The CDR3 DNA is TGTGCCAGCAGCGCGACGGCGGCAAGCTCCTACGAGCAGTACTTC. The encoded protein is CASSATAASSYEQYF.

The chain carries TRBV7-8 and TRBJ2-5; D is perhaps TRBD1 or TRBD2 (6 bases each). Germline V lookup: CDR1 SGHVS, CDR2 FQNEAQ. CDR3 length equals 14 residues. Trimming shortened V by 8 bases and J by 1 base, and 14 bases separated the two germline ends. CDR3 bases: TGTGCCAGCGGGACGGGGGCTTCCCAAGAGACCCAGTACTTC. Amino acids: CASGTGASQETQYF. Supplemented by reference TRBV7-8 and TRBJ2-5, the full variable domain reads GAGVSQSPRYKVAKRGQDVALRCDPISGHVSLFWYQQALGQGPEFLTYFQNEAQLDKSGLPSDRFFAERPEGSVSTLKIQRTQQEDSAVYLCASGTGASQETQYFGPGTRLLVL.